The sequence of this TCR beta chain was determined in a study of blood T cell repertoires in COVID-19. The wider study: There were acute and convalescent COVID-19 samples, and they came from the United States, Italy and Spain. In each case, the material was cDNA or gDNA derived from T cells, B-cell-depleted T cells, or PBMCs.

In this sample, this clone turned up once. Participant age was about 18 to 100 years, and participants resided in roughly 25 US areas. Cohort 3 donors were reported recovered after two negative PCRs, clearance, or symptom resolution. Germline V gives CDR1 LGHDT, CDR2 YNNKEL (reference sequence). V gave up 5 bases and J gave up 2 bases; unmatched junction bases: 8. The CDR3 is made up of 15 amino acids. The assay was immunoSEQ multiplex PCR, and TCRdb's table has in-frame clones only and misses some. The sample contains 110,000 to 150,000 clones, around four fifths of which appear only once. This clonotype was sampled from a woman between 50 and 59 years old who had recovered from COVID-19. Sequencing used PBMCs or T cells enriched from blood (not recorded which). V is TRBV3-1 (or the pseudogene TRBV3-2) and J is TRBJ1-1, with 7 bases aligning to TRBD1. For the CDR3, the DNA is TGTGCCAGCAGCAAACAGGGGTTGATCAACACTGAAGCTTTCTTT. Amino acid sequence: CASSKQGLINTEAFF.